This T cell receptor beta chain is from a study of cytomegalovirus exposure and HLA in healthy donors. V was cut by 3 bases and J by 7 bases, with 12 bases left in between. CDR1 is SGHRS and CDR2 is YFSETQ in the germline V gene. The CDR3 spans 13 residues. This clone was seen a few times. Data came from immunoSEQ multiplex PCR; TCRdb stores just in-frame clones and leaves some out. Here the sample spans 200,000 or so clones, about 90% being singletons. This TCR came from a young woman in good health and CMV-seronegative. The material sequenced was PBMCs. This chain uses TRBV5-1 with TRBJ2-3; D possibly corresponds to TRBD2 (5 bases). The CDR3 here is CASSSQDSYTQYF. The CDR3 DNA reads as TGCGCCAGCAGCTCCCAGGACTCTTATACGCAGTATTTT.